Sequencing of this TCR beta chain was carried out in a study of identical twins. After template switching added a universal primer site, the resulting cDNA carried unique molecular identifiers. MiXCR was run by TCRdb on the 5' RACE reads, yielding one entry per CDR3 protein. The table records around 480,000 distinct CDR3 sequences, 12% to 15% of them present only once. The V end lost 4 bases, the J end lost 0 bases, and 22 bases lay between the germline ends. Germline-derived CDR1 and CDR2 are LGHNA and YNFKEQ. The CDR3 runs 18 residues. The data were also submitted as part of a second study, on yellow fever vaccine responses in identical twins.

Sequencing used CD4+ T cells sorted from blood. The chain carries TRBV4-2 and TRBJ2-7; D perhaps matches TRBD2 (6 bases). This sequence was found in a woman aged 18-29 years in good health. In nucleotides, the CDR3 is TGTGCCAGCAGCCGAGATTTGGATACGCCGGGAGCCTCCTACGAGCAGTACTTC. This codes for CASSRDLDTPGASYEQYF.